The 21 T cell receptor beta chains reported below all come from one sample, sequenced in a study of monozygotic twins with inflammatory bowel disease. One entry per CDR3 protein, without DNA, is what TCRdb gives after re-calling the 5' RACE reads. The sample data list 350,000 to 500,000 distinct CDR3 sequences. The sample consisted of blood. The receptors shown here come from a human donor with ulcerative colitis or Crohn's disease, or a healthy co-twin of an affected twin (not recorded which).

The V gene is TRBV28, the J gene TRBJ2-7; the TCRdb call, TRBD1, lacks DNA for checking. There are 13 residues in the CDR3. Germline loops: CDR1 MDHEN, CDR2 SYDVKM. The CDR3 here is CASSSVPGAEQYF.

The V call is TRBV4-1, the J call TRBJ1-5; lacking DNA, the TRBD1 call made by TCRdb goes unchecked. Germline lookup yields CDR1 MGHRA and CDR2 YSYEKL. This CDR3 is built from 15 residues. CDR3 in amino acids: CASSQGGTGNQPQHF.

This chain joins TRBV27 and TRBJ1-1; TCRdb calls TRBD1, which cannot be checked without DNA. This CDR3 region has 13 residues. Germline CDR1 reads MNHEY; CDR2 reads SMNVEV (reference sequence). The CDR3 loop reads CASRRSGGTEAFF.

The chain recombines TRBV3-1 with TRBJ2-3; there is no DNA to check the TCRdb D call of TRBD2. This CDR3 comprises 15 residues. Germline CDR1 reads LGHDT; CDR2 reads YNNKEL (reference sequence). This CDR3 is CASSQAGELTDTQYF.

The J gene is TRBJ2-2, the V gene TRBV11-3; the D gene TCRdb calls, TRBD1, cannot be checked with no DNA. Per the germline V gene, CDR1 is SGHNT and CDR2 is YENEEA. This CDR3 region has 13 residues. The CDR3 region is CASSTGQSGVLFF.

The chain joins TRBV20-1 to TRBJ2-3. The CDR3 runs 12 residues. Germline V gene lookup returns CDR1 DFQATT and CDR2 SNEGSKA (reference sequence). CDR3 sequence: CSARSSSDTQYF.

The J gene is TRBJ2-2, the V gene TRBV10-3; TCRdb lists TRBD2, though no DNA is available to test this call. The CDR3 runs 14 residues. Germline V gene data show CDR1 as ENHRY and CDR2 as SYGVKD. CDR3 sequence: CAISRLAGAGELFF.

This chain connects TRBV7-9 to TRBJ2-4. The CDR3 runs to 14 residues. CDR1 is SEHNR and CDR2 is FQNEAQ in the germline V gene (reference sequence). This chain's CDR3 is CASSLGAAKNIQYF.

J is TRBJ2-5 and V is TRBV5-1; TCRdb proposes TRBD2, but this gene call is untestable without DNA. The CDR3 has 15 amino acids. Germline V CDR1 and CDR2: SGHRS, YFSETQ. CDR3: CASSFGRTSRETQYF.

This sequence joins TRBV20-1 and TRBJ2-3; TCRdb picks TRBD1, but there is no DNA to check that call. This CDR3 is built from 13 residues. Germline-derived CDR1 and CDR2 are DFQATT and SNEGSKA (reference sequence). The CDR3 spells CSAARSGVDTQYF.

This chain connects TRBV29-1 to TRBJ1-2. The CDR3 has 14 residues. CDR1 is SQVTM, CDR2 ANQGSEA, per germline. CDR3 in amino acids: CSVDTSTTNYGYTF.

The rearrangement uses TRBV7-9 and TRBJ1-1; the TCRdb D gene call, TRBD1, has no DNA to confirm it. Looked up from germline, CDR1 is SEHNR and CDR2 is FQNEAQ (reference sequence). CDR3 length: 16 amino acids. The CDR3 loop is CASSPRQGAGDTEAFF.

The V call is TRBV5-1, the J call TRBJ1-2; lacking DNA, the TRBD1 call made by TCRdb goes unchecked. Germline lookup yields CDR1 SGHRS and CDR2 YFSETQ. CDR3 size: 17 residues. CDR3 sequence: CASSYGNYQGPNYGYTF.

V usage is TRBV18 and J usage is TRBJ2-5; TCRdb lists TRBD1, though no DNA is available to test this call. The CDR3 runs to 15 residues. Germline lookup yields CDR1 KGHSH and CDR2 LQKENI. The CDR3 is CASSAIGDRQETQYF.

This chain links TRBV5-8 with TRBJ2-4; lacking DNA, the TRBD1 call made by TCRdb goes unchecked. The CDR3 consists of 18 residues. The germline CDR1 and CDR2 sequences are SGHTS and YDEGEE. CDR3 residues: CASSPVVGQGIPGNIQYF.

J is TRBJ2-1 and V is TRBV12-3 or TRBV12-4. The length of the CDR3 is 16 residues. The CDR3 reads CASSLDSVVSYNEQFF.

The chain couples TRBV11-3 to TRBJ2-2. Germline V gene data show CDR1 as SGHNT and CDR2 as YENEEA. CDR3 length: 12 amino acids. The CDR3 reads CASSPYTGELFF.

The V gene is TRBV5-5, the J gene TRBJ2-2. The CDR3 spans 14 residues. Germline V gene data show CDR1 as SGHKS and CDR2 as YYEKEE (reference sequence). CDR3 region: CASSLLHASGELFF.

The J gene is TRBJ2-5, the V gene TRBV2. Looked up from germline, CDR1 is SNHLY and CDR2 is FYNNEI. The CDR3 is 13 amino acids. CDR3 sequence: CASRRQFQETQYF.

The rearrangement joins TRBV7-2 to TRBJ1-5. CDR3 size: 13 residues. CDR1 SGHTA and CDR2 FQGNSA come from the germline V gene. The CDR3 loop is CASTQLGYQPQHF.

The chain recombines TRBV12-3 or TRBV12-4 with TRBJ1-2. This CDR3 spans 11 amino acids. CDR3: CASSLAGIYTF.